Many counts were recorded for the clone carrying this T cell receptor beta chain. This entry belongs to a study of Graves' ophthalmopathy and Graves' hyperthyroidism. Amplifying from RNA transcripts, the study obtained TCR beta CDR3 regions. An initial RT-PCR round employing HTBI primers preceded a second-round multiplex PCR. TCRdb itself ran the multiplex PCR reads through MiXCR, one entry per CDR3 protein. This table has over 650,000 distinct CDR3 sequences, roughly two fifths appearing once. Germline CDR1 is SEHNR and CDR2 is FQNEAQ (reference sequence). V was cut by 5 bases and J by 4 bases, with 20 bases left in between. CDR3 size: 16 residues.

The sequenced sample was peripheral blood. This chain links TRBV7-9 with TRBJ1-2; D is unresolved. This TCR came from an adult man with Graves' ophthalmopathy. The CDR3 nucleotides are TGTGCCAGCAGCCCGACGCTGGGCGACCGGGGCTATGGCTACACCTTC. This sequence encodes CASSPTLGDRGYGYTF.